Described below is a single T cell receptor beta chain sequence and its context. The data were taken from a study of cytomegalovirus exposure and HLA in healthy donors. PCR used 60 Vbeta primers and 13 Jbeta primers. Using immunoSEQ multiplex PCR, the repertoire was profiled, and TCRdb retains in-frame clones only, with some absent. The sample has about 180,000 clones; roughly 82% are singletons. The clonotype was recovered from a middle-aged man in good health and CMV-seronegative. Sample: PBMCs.

This CDR3 reads CASSFGQFNEQFF. The CDR3 DNA follows: TGTGCCAGCAGTTTCGGACAGTTCAATGAGCAGTTCTTC. V is TRBV27 and J is TRBJ2-1; possible D gene TRBD1, 6 bases. This CDR3 region has 13 residues. V was cut by 3 bases and J by 6 bases, with 9 bases left in between. In germline, CDR1 is MNHEY, CDR2 SMNVEV (reference sequence).